These T cell receptor beta chains were read from a single sample in a study of cytomegalovirus exposure and HLA in healthy donors. The protocol was immunoSEQ multiplex PCR, while the TCRdb copy is restricted to in-frame clones and leaves out a portion. Its table records over 200,000 clones. The sequencing input was PBMCs. Receptor source: a woman aged 25 to 39 in good health and CMV-seropositive. Each CDR3 is given with its conserved first and last residue. Each record gives: CDR3 DNA, CDR3 protein, J gene, V gene, D gene. The D gene is left open where the match is weak.

TGTGCCAGCAGGACAGGGGGCGGTAATGAGCAGTTCTTC,CASRTGGGNEQFF,TRBJ2-1,TRBV6-1,TRBD1
TGTGCCATCAGTGAGGGCAACTCTGGAAACACCATATATTTT,CAISEGNSGNTIYF,TRBJ1-3,TRBV10-3,.
TGTGCCAGCAGCTTGGCGGGACAGCTCTCCATTTATTTT,CASSLAGQLSIYF,TRBJ1-3,TRBV5-4,TRBD1
TGCGCCAGCAGCGCCGGACAGGGACGGGCGGTGGACACTGAAGCTTTCTTT,CASSAGQGRAVDTEAFF,TRBJ1-1,TRBV5-1,TRBD1
TGTGCCAGCAGCCAAGGGACTAGCGGACACAATGAGCAGTTCTTC,CASSQGTSGHNEQFF,TRBJ2-1,TRBV11-3,TRBD2
TGTGCCAGCAGCTCCGGTTTAGCGGGAGGCCCGGACCAAGAGACCCAGTACTTC,CASSSGLAGGPDQETQYF,TRBJ2-5,TRBV5-4,TRBD2
TGTGCCAGCAGCTTGGAAGGCTGGGCAGCTTTCTTT,CASSLEGWAAFF,TRBJ1-1,TRBV5-5,.
TGTGCCTGGAAGATAAACACAGGGGGTGCTGGCTACACCTTC,CAWKINTGGAGYTF,TRBJ1-2,TRBV30,TRBD1
TGTGCCAGCAGCCCCCGAGGGGGGGCCTCCGACGAGCAGTACTTC,CASSPRGGASDEQYF,TRBJ2-7,TRBV7-8,.
TGTGCCAGCAGTGAATTGGTGGGGCGAATGTACTTC,CASSELVGRMYF,TRBJ2-7,TRBV25-1,.
TGTGCCAGCAGTCCCGGACTAGCGGGGAACTACGAGCAGTACTTC,CASSPGLAGNYEQYF,TRBJ2-7,TRBV27,TRBD2
TGTGCCATCAGCGAGCATCACAATGAGCAGTTCTTC,CAISEHHNEQFF,TRBJ2-1,TRBV10-3,.
TGTGCCAGCAGTTCCCGGACTAGCGGGAGTTACGAGCAGTACTTC,CASSSRTSGSYEQYF,TRBJ2-7,TRBV27,TRBD2
TGTGCCTGGAGTCCCACGATATACAGGTCCAGAGATACGCAGTATTTT,CAWSPTIYRSRDTQYF,TRBJ2-3,TRBV30,.
TGTGCCAGCAGCGTAGCGGGAAACACGAAAGAAAAACTGTTTTTT,CASSVAGNTKEKLFF,TRBJ1-4,TRBV9,.
TGTGCCAGCAGTTACTCCCCAGGGAACACTGAAGCTTTCTTT,CASSYSPGNTEAFF,TRBJ1-1,TRBV6-5,.
TGTGCCAGCAGCTTGGGGCCCCAAAGCTCTGGAAACACCATATATTTT,CASSLGPQSSGNTIYF,TRBJ1-3,TRBV7-2,.
TGTGCCAGCAACGCCGACAGGGAACAGCCCCAGCATTTT,CASNADREQPQHF,TRBJ1-5,TRBV6-1,TRBD1
TGCGCCAGCAGCCGCCTAGTTGGTGATCAGCCCCAGCATTTT,CASSRLVGDQPQHF,TRBJ1-5,TRBV4-3,.
TGCGCCAGCAGCTGGGGACAGACGAACACTGAAGCTTTCTTT,CASSWGQTNTEAFF,TRBJ1-1,TRBV5-1,TRBD1
TGCGCCAGCAGCTTGTCTGTCGGGGGGGTCCCAGATACGCAGTATTTT,CASSLSVGGVPDTQYF,TRBJ2-3,TRBV5-1,TRBD2
TGTGCCAGCAGCGTAGCTAGCGGGGCGGATACGCAGTATTTT,CASSVASGADTQYF,TRBJ2-3,TRBV9,TRBD2
TGTGCCAGCATCCGGGATCCCAAAAACATTCAGTACTTC,CASIRDPKNIQYF,TRBJ2-4,TRBV6-6,.
TGTGCCAGCAGCCACACCCGACAGGGGCCACCATACTACGAGCAGTACTTC,CASSHTRQGPPYYEQYF,TRBJ2-7,TRBV4-2,TRBD1
TGTGCCAGCAGCTTAGCTGCACAGGGGGGCTTAGACACCGGGGAGCTGTTTTTT,CASSLAAQGGLDTGELFF,TRBJ2-2,TRBV7-2,TRBD1
TGCGCCAGTCATCGAGCCGGTGAGCAGTTCTTC,CASHRAGEQFF,TRBJ2-1,TRBV5-1,.
TGTGCCAGCAGCTCAGGACAGGGGAACACTGAAGCTTTCTTT,CASSSGQGNTEAFF,TRBJ1-1,TRBV5-4,TRBD1
TGTGCCAGCAGTTTAGCCGTGACAGGGGCGGTTTGGGGCTACACCTTC,CASSLAVTGAVWGYTF,TRBJ1-2,TRBV27,TRBD1
TGTGCCAGCAGCCAGACGACAGGGCGACAGCCCCAGCATTTT,CASSQTTGRQPQHF,TRBJ1-5,TRBV9,TRBD1
TGTGCCAGCAGCTCCTTCGACAGGGCGGGGGAGCTGTTTTTT,CASSSFDRAGELFF,TRBJ2-2,TRBV5-4,TRBD1
TGTGCCAGCAGCTTAGTGTTCGGCCAGGGGGCTGCTGCTAATGAAAAACTGTTTTTT,CASSLVFGQGAAANEKLFF,TRBJ1-4,TRBV7-8,TRBD1
TGTGCCACCAGCAGAGATCTAGCAGGGGGTTATAGCAATCAGCCCCAGCATTTT,CATSRDLAGGYSNQPQHF,TRBJ1-5,TRBV15,TRBD1
TGCGCCAGCAGCTTAAGACTAACAGGGGACGACACTGAAGCTTTCTTT,CASSLRLTGDDTEAFF,TRBJ1-1,TRBV5-1,TRBD1
TGTGCCTCCTCGGGAGGCAGCCTTCGAGGGTTAAATTCACCCCTCCACTTT,CASSGGSLRGLNSPLHF,TRBJ1-6,TRBV30,.
TGCGCCAGCAGCCCTGGGGGGTCTGTTAACTATGGCTACACCTTC,CASSPGGSVNYGYTF,TRBJ1-2,TRBV5-1,.
TGCAGCGTTCGAGCTGCGTTGTACCTCACAGATACGCAGTATTTT,CSVRAALYLTDTQYF,TRBJ2-3,TRBV29-1,.
TGTGCCATCAGTGAGTCAGGGACAGGGTTAAACTATGGCTACACCTTC,CAISESGTGLNYGYTF,TRBJ1-2,TRBV10-3,TRBD1
TGTGCCAGCACTGAGGTTATTCACCAAGAGACCCAGTACTTC,CASTEVIHQETQYF,TRBJ2-5,TRBV19,.
TGCGCCAGCAGCCGAGACAGACCCACGGGAAATGGCTACACCTTC,CASSRDRPTGNGYTF,TRBJ1-2,TRBV4-1,.
TGTGCCAGCAGCTTATTTCAGGGTCAAGAGACCCAGTACTTC,CASSLFQGQETQYF,TRBJ2-5,TRBV7-9,.
TGCAGCGTTGAAGAAGCGGGGGCGGGGACCTCCGAGCAGTACTTC,CSVEEAGAGTSEQYF,TRBJ2-7,TRBV29-1,TRBD2
TGTGCCAGCAGCCCTAGCCGTGTCTACGAGCAGTACTTC,CASSPSRVYEQYF,TRBJ2-7,TRBV7-2,.
TGCGCCAGCAGCTTGGCGTTAGTCCGGCTGGCGGGAGGGCCCGTAGGTGAGCAGTTCTTC,CASSLALVRLAGGPVGEQFF,TRBJ2-1,TRBV5-1,TRBD2
TGTGCCAGCAGAGCGACGGGAATTAGCTATCAGCCCCAGCATTTT,CASRATGISYQPQHF,TRBJ1-5,TRBV2,.
TGTGCCAGCACCGAAGTGGGGCAGGGGCCTGAAGCTTTCTTT,CASTEVGQGPEAFF,TRBJ1-1,TRBV9,.
TGTGCCAGCAGCCATTTCCTAGGTAATTCCTACGAGCAGTACTTC,CASSHFLGNSYEQYF,TRBJ2-7,TRBV7-9,.
TGTGCCAGCAGCCAAGAAGGGGGGGGCTATGGCTACACCTTC,CASSQEGGGYGYTF,TRBJ1-2,TRBV4-2,.